This entry is about one TCR beta chain. Possible read error: a much larger clone is one base away. CDR3 size: 17 residues. Deletions cut 4 bases from V and 4 bases from J, with 21 bases between. Germline CDR1 MDHEN, CDR2 SYDVKM. The data are from a study of glioma-infiltrating T cells. The iRepertoire nested amplicon-rescue multiplex PCR amplified TCR alpha and beta CDR3s from RNA. For one-step reverse transcription and amplification, 100-400 ng of tissue mRNA or PBMC total RNA was used. In TCRdb, the multiplex PCR reads were re-called with MiXCR into one record per CDR3 protein. The sample yields about 190,000 distinct CDR3 sequences, over 30% seen once.

The V and J genes are TRBV28 and TRBJ2-3, with TRBD1 as a possible D gene (6 bases). Sequenced input: glioma tissue, nonneoplastic brain tissue, or PBMCs (not recorded which). This TCR was sampled from a human donor with low-grade glioma or glioblastoma, undergoing nonglioma brain surgery, or in good health (not recorded which). This CDR3 reads CASSSTLIGTSSDTQYF. As DNA, the CDR3 is TGTGCCAGCAGTTCTACCCTAATAGGGACATCATCAGATACGCAGTATTTT. The complete variable domain, with remaining parts taken from reference TRBV28 and TRBJ2-3, reads DVKVTQSSRYLVKRTGEKVFLECVQDMDHENMFWYRQDPGLGLRLIYFSYDVKMKEKGDIPEGYSVSREKKERFSLILESASTNQTSMYLCASSSTLIGTSSDTQYFGPGTRLTVL.